This entry lists 9 T cell receptor beta chains sequenced from one sample in a study of blood T cells in healthy people across ages. Next came a second PCR, run for about 7 to 11 cycles, which used a sample-barcoded 5' primer along with a J-beta primer mix. TCRdb re-called the 5' RACE reads through MiXCR, storing one row per CDR3 protein. The sample holds around 1,800,000 distinct CDR3 sequences, roughly two fifths seen once. The sample consisted of blood. The source is a human donor in good health.

In this sample, this clonotype turned up a few times. The J gene is TRBJ2-1, the V gene TRBV7-3; perhaps TRBD2 as D (6 bases). V gave up 1 base and J gave up 12 bases, with 13 bases separating them. This CDR3 is 13 amino acids long. Germline-derived CDR1 and CDR2 are SGHTA and FQGTGA. This CDR3 is CASSLNAGSGQFF. The CDR3 nucleotides are TGTGCCAGCAGCTTAAACGCGGGGTCGGGGCAGTTCTTC.

A note on this clonotype: Mismatch with germline at one junction end may stem from a read error. The chain carries TRBV7-2 and TRBJ2-5; TRBD2 agrees at 14 bases. This CDR3 is built from 16 residues. Looked up from germline, CDR1 is SGHTA and CDR2 is FQGNSA. Here the CDR3 reads CAGSLGLAGVWETQYF. CDR3 in DNA: TGTGCCGGCAGCCTGGGACTAGCGGGGGTCTGGGAGACCCAGTACTTC.

This clonotype has ten or more counts. The rearrangement links TRBV5-1 to TRBJ2-7; D is unresolved. CDR1 and CDR2 (germline): SGHRS, YFSETQ. V lost 0 bases and J 4 bases, leaving 14 bases between the germline ends. The CDR3 is made up of 15 amino acids. The DNA for the CDR3 is TGCGCCAGCAGCTTGGAAGGCAGATATCCTTACGAGCAGTACTTC. Its translation: CASSLEGRYPYEQYF. Full variable domain (missing parts from reference TRBV5-1 and TRBJ2-7): KAGVTQTPRYLIKTRGQQVTLSCSPISGHRSVSWYQQTPGQGLQFLFEYFSETQRNKGNFPGRFSGRQFSNSRSEMNVSTLELGDSALYLCASSLEGRYPYEQYFGPGTRLTVT.

The J gene is TRBJ1-2, the V gene TRBV18, with TRBD1 matching 7 bases. The CDR3 is 14 residues long. The V and J ends lost 2 bases and 5 bases, in that order; junction bases with no gene match: 5. In germline, CDR1 is KGHSH, CDR2 LQKENI. DNA for the CDR3: TGTGCCAGCTCACCAGAACAGGGGCTATATGGCTACACCTTC. It is translated as CASSPEQGLYGYTF. Looking up the rest from reference TRBV18 and TRBJ1-2 gives the full variable domain: NAGVMQNPRHLVRRRGQEARLRCSPMKGHSHVYWYRQLPEEGLKFMVYLQKENIIDESGMPKERFSAEFPKEGPSILRIQQVVRGDSAAYFCASSPEQGLYGYTFGSGTRLTVV.

The chain joins TRBV28 to TRBJ1-1; D may be TRBD1 (5 bases). In germline, CDR1 is MDHEN, CDR2 SYDVKM. The CDR3 covers 15 residues. The germline V and J ends were trimmed by 4 bases and 6 bases, with 18 bases remaining between them. The CDR3 nucleotides read TGTGCCAGCAGTTCATATGGGGGTTTAAATCCTGAAGCTTTCTTT. It encodes CASSSYGGLNPEAFF.

The chain carries TRBV6-2 or TRBV6-3 and TRBJ2-6; the D gene is possibly TRBD2 (5 bases). V was shortened by 8 bases and J by 0 bases, with 11 bases between the two germline ends. Germline V gene lookup returns CDR1 MNHEY and CDR2 SVGEGT. This CDR3 contains 15 residues. CDR3 DNA: TGTGCCAGCGGCCCTCGGGGCTCTGGGGCCAACGTCCTGACTTTC. It yields the protein CASGPRGSGANVLTF.

The J gene is TRBJ1-2, the V gene TRBV20-1; D may be TRBD1 (5 bases). V lost 0 bases to trimming and J lost 7 bases, with 12 bases between them. The CDR3 spans 13 residues. CDR1 DFQATT and CDR2 SNEGSKA come from the germline V gene (reference sequence). The CDR3 loop is CSARDPRQSGYTF. Written as DNA, the CDR3 is TGCAGTGCTAGAGATCCTAGACAGAGTGGCTACACCTTC.

The chain uses TRBV7-2 and TRBJ1-1; no definite D call. The germline V gene has CDR1 SGHTA and CDR2 FQGNSA. CDR3 length equals 17 residues. V was pared by 4 bases and J by 0 bases, with 18 bases between. CDR3 sequence: CASSSSPSGIVNTEAFF. DNA of the CDR3: TGTGCCAGCAGCTCGTCTCCGTCTGGGATCGTGAACACTGAAGCTTTCTTT.

The chain links TRBV10-3 to TRBJ2-7; D remains ambiguous. Trimming cost V 10 bases and J 3 bases, with 19 bases left between them. Germline loops: CDR1 ENHRY, CDR2 SYGVKD. This CDR3 has 14 residues. The CDR3 coding sequence is TGTGCCACCTCGTCGGAAAGGGATCACTACGAGCAGTACTTC. Translating it yields CATSSERDHYEQYF.